A selection of T cell receptor beta chains follows, all from one sample in a study of blood T cells in healthy people across ages. TCRdb itself ran the 5' RACE reads through MiXCR, one entry per CDR3 protein. The sample records about 1 million distinct CDR3 sequences, less than 50% being singletons. Sequenced input: blood. These receptors were obtained from a woman aged 55-69 years in good health. Both conserved end residues are part of each CDR3. A D gene is named only where the DNA matches it firmly. A row's size may be missing; if present it is once, few, many or a size class.

v_gene,abundance,len,j_gene,d_gene,CDR3aa,CDR3nt
TRBV7-2,-,12,TRBJ2-1,-,CASSRPPNEQFF,TGTGCCAGCAGCCGACCTCCCAATGAGCAGTTCTTC
TRBV10-3,-,19,TRBJ2-1,TRBD2,CAISESGSGRPQKGNEQFF,TGTGCCATAAGTGAGTCGGGGAGCGGGAGGCCGCAAAAGGGCAATGAGCAGTTCTTC
TRBV23-1,-,18,TRBJ2-2,-,CASSQSVGPDPNTGELFF,TGCGCCAGCAGTCAATCAGTAGGACCGGACCCGAACACCGGGGAGCTGTTTTTT
TRBV3-1,many,15,TRBJ2-2,TRBD2,CASSRGLAGAGELFF,TGTGCCAGCAGCCGAGGACTAGCGGGAGCCGGGGAGCTGTTTTTT
TRBV4-1,few,16,TRBJ2-3,TRBD2,CASSLRLAGVTDTQYF,TGCGCCAGCAGCCTACGACTAGCGGGAGTGACAGATACGCAGTATTTT
TRBV6-5,-,13,TRBJ2-1,-,CASSYSIRHEQFF,TGTGCCAGCAGTTACTCGATAAGGCATGAGCAGTTCTTC
TRBV5-1,many,15,TRBJ2-6,-,CASSLLSSGANVLTF,TGCGCCAGCAGCTTGCTGAGCTCTGGGGCCAACGTCCTGACTTTC
TRBV18,-,13,TRBJ2-3,-,CANSVTSTDTQYF,TGTGCCAACTCAGTTACTAGCACAGATACGCAGTATTTT
TRBV4-2,-,14,TRBJ2-5,TRBD2,CASSQGTSRETQYF,TGTGCCAGCAGCCAGGGGACTAGTCGGGAGACCCAGTACTTC
TRBV7-6,-,14,TRBJ2-7,TRBD2,CASSVTREGYEQYF,TGTGCCAGCAGTGTTACCAGGGAGGGCTACGAGCAGTACTTC
TRBV27,few,11,TRBJ2-1,-,CASKVYNEQFF,TGTGCCAGCAAAGTATACAATGAGCAGTTCTTC
TRBV29-1,-,12,TRBJ2-1,-,CSASKTYNEQFF,TGCAGCGCCTCAAAGACCTACAATGAGCAGTTCTTC
TRBV5-5,-,19,TRBJ2-7,TRBD2,CASRSPTSSGRASFPEQYF,TGTGCCAGCAGATCCCCTACCTCAAGCGGGAGGGCCTCGTTCCCCGAGCAGTACTTC
TRBV29-1,-,13,TRBJ1-1,TRBD1,CSGTQGGSTEAFF,TGCAGCGGGACCCAGGGGGGTAGCACTGAAGCTTTCTTT
TRBV20-1,few,13,TRBJ2-7,-,CSGITGRDYEQYF,TGCAGTGGGATCACGGGGCGGGACTACGAGCAGTACTTC
TRBV6-5,-,14,TRBJ1-5,TRBD1,CASSLTGGYQPQHF,TGTGCCAGCAGCCTGACAGGGGGATATCAGCCCCAGCATTTT
TRBV20-1,-,13,TRBJ1-2,TRBD1,CSASTGESKGYTF,TGCAGTGCTTCAACAGGGGAATCGAAAGGCTACACCTTC
TRBV20-1,-,14,TRBJ2-3,TRBD1,CSVPGQGRQDTQYF,TGCAGTGTCCCGGGACAGGGGCGACAAGATACGCAGTATTTT
TRBV9,few,20,TRBJ2-6,-,CASSVEPARRVPRGANVLTF,TGTGCCAGCAGCGTAGAGCCCGCAAGGAGAGTTCCACGTGGGGCCAACGTCCTGACTTTC
TRBV14,few,12,TRBJ2-4,-,CASSQAGYIQYF,TGTGCCAGCAGCCAAGCGGGGTACATTCAGTACTTC
TRBV2,-,19,TRBJ2-7,TRBD1,CASSEPGGQGAPTNNEQYF,TGTGCCAGCAGTGAACCGGGGGGACAGGGGGCTCCGACGAACAATGAGCAGTACTTC
TRBV2,-,12,TRBJ2-1,-,CASSSEGDEQFF,TGTGCCAGCAGCAGCGAAGGGGATGAGCAGTTCTTC
TRBV27,once,16,TRBJ2-5,-,CASSSLQDRVQETQYF,TGTGCCAGCAGTTCCCTTCAGGACAGAGTACAAGAGACCCAGTACTTC
TRBV6-1,few,15,TRBJ2-7,-,CASSTRDDQPYEQYF,TGTGCCAGCAGTACCCGGGACGACCAACCCTACGAGCAGTACTTC
TRBV10-3,many,13,TRBJ1-4,TRBD1,CASSTGLNEKLFF,TGTGCCAGCTCGACAGGGCTTAATGAAAAACTGTTTTTT
TRBV6-1,-,14,TRBJ1-4,-,CACEPGGFNEKPFF,TGTGCCTGCGAACCGGGCGGCTTCAATGAAAAACCGTTTTTT
TRBV6-5,few,15,TRBJ1-4,-,CASSPFPPQREKLFF,TGTGCCAGCAGCCCCTTCCCCCCTCAGCGCGAAAAACTGTTTTTT
TRBV5-1,-,13,TRBJ2-7,-,CASSFHPTYEQYF,TGCGCCAGCAGCTTTCATCCGACCTACGAGCAGTACTTC
TRBV5-6,-,15,TRBJ2-7,TRBD2,CASSPTSQAGGEQYF,TGTGCCAGCAGCCCCACCTCTCAAGCGGGAGGCGAGCAGTACTTC
TRBV3-1,-,16,TRBJ1-6,-,CASSQDRRQYNSPLHF,TGTGCCAGCAGCCAAGATCGGCGACAGTATAATTCACCCCTCCACTTT
TRBV19,-,15,TRBJ2-7,-,CASKTSPSVSYEQYF,TGTGCCAGTAAGACTTCCCCGTCTGTCTCCTACGAGCAGTACTTC